This T cell receptor (beta chain) was identified in a study of beta chain features in type 1 diabetes (dated by TCRdb to about 2018). Concerning the study at large: Mean age, gender distribution, total cell number and subset yield did not differ between patients and healthy donors. Across all samples, approximately 100 million sorted cells were examined, and cell number per subset correlated strongly with RNA yield. The study compared the TCRB repertoires of sorted circulating CD4+ T cell subsets in recently diagnosed type 1 diabetes patients with those in matched healthy donors. Regulatory and stem cell-like memory subsets were obtained from only 8 patients and about 8 healthy donors, while naive and central memory subsets were obtained from all 28 donors. Summary of the overall study and its limitations: Naive, central memory and regulatory TCRB repertoires appeared to be more alike among patients than among healthy donors. At VDJ recombination sites, type 1 diabetes patients had fewer insertions and more deleted nucleotides, which implies abnormalities in thymic rearrangement. Because cDNA was sequenced instead of genomic DNA, highly expressing activated cells could be over-represented, though the groups showed no difference in activation or CD3 levels. Type 1 diabetes patients showed a moderate but significant shortening of TCRB CDR3 length in all four CD4+ subsets. Shorter templates might have been favored by PCR, but patient and control samples were amplified and corrected together, so both groups would have been affected equally by any skew. Because the HLA sub-analyses included only small numbers of individuals, any influence of HLA type on TCRB rearrangement was left unresolved.

Each donor gave one peripheral blood draw, roughly 110 mL on average, collected into heparinised tubes. A BD FACSAria II was used to sort naive, central memory, regulatory and stem cell-like memory CD4+ T cells with a panel that included CD45RO, CCR7, CD25, CD127, CD95 and CD27. Every sorted population had a purity above 95%. PBMCs were separated immediately by Lymphoprep density gradient centrifugation and were stained directly, without being cultured. So that batch effects would be minimized, each experiment stained and sorted samples in pairs, pairing one healthy donor with one patient. The entire isolated RNA was reverse transcribed using the High Capacity cDNA Reverse Transcription Kit, and thus expressed TCRB transcripts were sequenced. Naive, central memory and regulatory T cell samples underwent deep immunoSEQ sequencing, averaging roughly 3.5 million total reads per sample. After sorted cells were lysed in RLT buffer, RNA was extracted with DNase-treated RNeasy Micro or Mini kits, with the choice depending on cell number. Each cell subset was processed on its own to prevent cross-contamination, while patient and healthy donor samples were processed together. Using the immunoSEQ multiplex PCR, TCRB sequences were amplified from cDNA into 87-bp fragments spanning the CDR3 region. Sequencing of the amplicons was done on the Illumina HiSeq platform. The authors processed their data as follows. PCR bias was computationally corrected using synthetic template baselines, reads within Hamming distance 2 were collapsed, and singletons that could not be merged were discarded. By aligning reads against IMGT, V, D and J genes, CDR3 length, and insertions or deletions at six rearrangement sites were assigned. Within each subset, clonotype counts were normalized to sorted cell number, after which true diversity and Gini coefficients were computed with the tcR R package. The overlap coefficient, calculated on TCRB nucleotide sequences, was used to measure repertoire sharing. Out-of-frame TCRB sequences from naive cells were analyzed as a proxy for the pre-selection repertoire. TCRdb provides this immuneACCESS table in a form limited to in-frame rearrangements. Some clones are lacking; in checked studies, under half of them reflect an unresolved V gene, and why the rest are absent is not known. The DNA was the basis for D and trimming; V, J and clone size are from that table. This sample has 350,000 or so clones in its table, and about 19% of those were observed once. The top ten hold about 0.044% of the sample.

Details on this clone: The specificity of this receptor is unknown. Base-call qualities are not available, and no considerably larger clone is one nucleotide away.

The CDR3 measures 14 amino acids from cysteine to phenylalanine. CDR3 DNA only is kept here, 42 bases in frame from base 1. Here V drops 5 bases and J drops 7 bases, and the junction holds 8 bases not matched to any gene. Per the germline V gene, ENHRY is the CDR1 and SYGVKD is the CDR2. This sequence uses TRBV10-3 and TRBJ1-5, with TRBD1 identical over 7 junction bases. Material: naive CD4+ T cells from blood. The cell subset or site label corresponds to: true naive CD4+ T cells. The sequence came from a woman between 18 and 30 years old in good health. The sequence in DNA is TGTGCCATCAGTAGACAGGGCGTGGGGCAGCCCCAGCATTTT. Protein translation: CAISRQGVGQPQHF.